The present TCR beta chain was sequenced within a study of blood T cell repertoires in COVID-19. Whole-study context: COVID-19 samples collected from the United States, Italy and Spain covered acute and convalescent phases. Sources were T cells, B-cell-depleted T cells, or PBMCs; the material itself was cDNA or gDNA.

Participants spanned ages roughly 18 to 95 years and resided in about 24 US areas. Sequencing used immunoSEQ multiplex PCR; TCRdb keeps in-frame clones, though not all of them. The sample yields about 140,000 clones, 85% to 90% seen once. CDR3 size: 15 residues. CDR1 is MNHNY, CDR2 SVGAGI, per germline (reference sequence). Trimming left V 2 bases short and J 0 bases short, with 8 bases between. The sequence came from a man in his fifties or sixties who had recovered from COVID-19. Sequencing was performed on PBMCs or T cells enriched from blood (not recorded which). The gene calls are TRBV6-6 and TRBJ1-3; D uncertain. CDR3 protein: CASSYGQSSGNTIYF. CDR3 nucleotides: TGTGCCAGCAGTTACGGGCAGAGCTCTGGAAACACCATATATTTT.